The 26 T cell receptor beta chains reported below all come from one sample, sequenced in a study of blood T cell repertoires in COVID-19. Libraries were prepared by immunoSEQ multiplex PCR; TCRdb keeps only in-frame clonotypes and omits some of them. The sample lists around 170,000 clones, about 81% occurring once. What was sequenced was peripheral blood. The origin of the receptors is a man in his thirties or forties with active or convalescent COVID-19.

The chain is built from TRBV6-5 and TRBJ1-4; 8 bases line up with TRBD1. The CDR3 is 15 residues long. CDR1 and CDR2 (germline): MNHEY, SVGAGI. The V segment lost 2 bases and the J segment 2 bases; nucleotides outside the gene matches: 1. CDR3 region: CASSYRDRTNEKLFF. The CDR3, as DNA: TGTGCCAGCAGTTACCGGGACAGGACTAATGAAAAACTGTTTTTT.

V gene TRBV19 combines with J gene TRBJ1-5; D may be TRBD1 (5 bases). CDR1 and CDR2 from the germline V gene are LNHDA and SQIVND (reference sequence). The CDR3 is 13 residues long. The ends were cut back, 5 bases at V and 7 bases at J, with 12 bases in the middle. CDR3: CASSLGPGQPQHF. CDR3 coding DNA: TGTGCCAGTAGTTTGGGCCCAGGGCAGCCCCAGCATTTT. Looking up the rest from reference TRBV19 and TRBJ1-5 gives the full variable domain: DGGITQSPKYLFRKEGQNVTLSCEQNLNHDAMYWYRQDPGQGLRLIYYSQIVNDFQKGDIAEGYSVSREKKESFPLTVTSAQKNPTAFYLCASSLGPGQPQHFGDGTRLSIL.

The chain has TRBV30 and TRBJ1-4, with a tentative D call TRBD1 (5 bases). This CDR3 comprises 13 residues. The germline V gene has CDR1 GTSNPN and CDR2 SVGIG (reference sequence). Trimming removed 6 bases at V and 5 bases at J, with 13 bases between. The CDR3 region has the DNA TGTGCCTGCTCGGGACGGGGGAATGAAAAACTGTTTTTT. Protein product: CACSGRGNEKLFF.

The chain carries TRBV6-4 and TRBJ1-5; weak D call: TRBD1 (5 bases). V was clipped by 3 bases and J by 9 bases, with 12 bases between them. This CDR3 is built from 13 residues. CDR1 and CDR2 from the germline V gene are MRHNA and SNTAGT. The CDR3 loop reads CASSEEGRGPQHF. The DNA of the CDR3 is TGTGCCAGCAGTGAAGAAGGGAGGGGGCCCCAGCATTTT.

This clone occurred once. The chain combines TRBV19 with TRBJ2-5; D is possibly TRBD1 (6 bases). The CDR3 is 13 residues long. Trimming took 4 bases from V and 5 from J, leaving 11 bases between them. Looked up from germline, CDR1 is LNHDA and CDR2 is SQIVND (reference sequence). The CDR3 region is CASSTRQGETQYF. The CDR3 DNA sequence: TGTGCCAGTAGTACCCGGCAGGGGGAGACCCAGTACTTC.

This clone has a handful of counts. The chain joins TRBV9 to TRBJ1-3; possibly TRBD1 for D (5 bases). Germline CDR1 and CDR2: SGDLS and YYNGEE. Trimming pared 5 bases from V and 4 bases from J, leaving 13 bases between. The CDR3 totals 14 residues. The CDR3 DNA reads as TGTGCCAGCAGTGAGCAGGGTGGCGGAAACACCATATATTTT. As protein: CASSEQGGGNTIYF.

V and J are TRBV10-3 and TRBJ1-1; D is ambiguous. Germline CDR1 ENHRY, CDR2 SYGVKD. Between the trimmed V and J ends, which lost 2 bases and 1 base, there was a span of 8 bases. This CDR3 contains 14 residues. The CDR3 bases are TGTGCCATCAGTGAGCCACAGAAGAACACTGAAGCTTTCTTT. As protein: CAISEPQKNTEAFF.

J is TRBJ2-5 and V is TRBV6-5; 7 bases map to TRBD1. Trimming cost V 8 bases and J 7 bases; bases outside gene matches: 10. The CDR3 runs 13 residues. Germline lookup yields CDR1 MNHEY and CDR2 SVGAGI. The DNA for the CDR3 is TGTGCCAGCCTCGATACAGGGGTCGGGACCCAGTACTTC. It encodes CASLDTGVGTQYF.

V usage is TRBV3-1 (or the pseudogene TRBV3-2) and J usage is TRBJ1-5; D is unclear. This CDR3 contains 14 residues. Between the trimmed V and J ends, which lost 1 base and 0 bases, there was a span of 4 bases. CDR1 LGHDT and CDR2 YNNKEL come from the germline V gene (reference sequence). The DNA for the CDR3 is TGTGCCAGCAGCCAAGCCGTTAGCAATCAGCCCCAGCATTTT. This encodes CASSQAVSNQPQHF.

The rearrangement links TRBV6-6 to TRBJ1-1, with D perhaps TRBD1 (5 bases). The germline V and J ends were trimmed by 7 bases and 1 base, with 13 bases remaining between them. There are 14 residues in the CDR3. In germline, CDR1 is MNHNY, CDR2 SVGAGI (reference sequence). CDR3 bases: TGTGCCAGCACCTTGACAGACTGGAACACTGAAGCTTTCTTT. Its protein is CASTLTDWNTEAFF.

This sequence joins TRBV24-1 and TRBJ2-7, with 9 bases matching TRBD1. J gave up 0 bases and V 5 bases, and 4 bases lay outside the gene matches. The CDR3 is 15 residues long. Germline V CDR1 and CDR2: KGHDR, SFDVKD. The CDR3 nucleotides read TGTGCCACCAGTGTCGGACAGGGGAACTCCTACGAGCAGTACTTC. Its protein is CATSVGQGNSYEQYF.

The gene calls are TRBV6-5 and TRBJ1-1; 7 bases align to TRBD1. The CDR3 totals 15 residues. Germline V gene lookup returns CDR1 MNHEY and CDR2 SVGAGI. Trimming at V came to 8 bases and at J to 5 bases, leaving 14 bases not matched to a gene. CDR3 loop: CASGQETLTVTEAFF. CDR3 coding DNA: TGTGCCAGCGGACAGGAAACACTAACGGTGACTGAAGCTTTCTTT.

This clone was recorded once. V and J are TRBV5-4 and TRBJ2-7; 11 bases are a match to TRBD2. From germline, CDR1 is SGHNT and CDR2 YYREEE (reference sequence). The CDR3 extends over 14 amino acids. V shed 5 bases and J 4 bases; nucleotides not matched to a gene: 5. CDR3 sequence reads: CASRPGLAEYEQYF. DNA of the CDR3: TGTGCCAGCAGACCGGGACTAGCGGAATACGAGCAGTACTTC.

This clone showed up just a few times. In nucleotides, the CDR3 is TGTGCCAGCAGATCTACTCAAGGACAGTTCGGAAAACTGTTTTTT. The encoded protein is CASRSTQGQFGKLFF. V and J are TRBV27 and TRBJ1-4, with D possibly being TRBD1 (6 bases). Germline V CDR1 and CDR2: MNHEY, SMNVEV (reference sequence). V was clipped by 6 bases and J by 10 bases, with 21 bases between them. The CDR3 is 15 amino acids.

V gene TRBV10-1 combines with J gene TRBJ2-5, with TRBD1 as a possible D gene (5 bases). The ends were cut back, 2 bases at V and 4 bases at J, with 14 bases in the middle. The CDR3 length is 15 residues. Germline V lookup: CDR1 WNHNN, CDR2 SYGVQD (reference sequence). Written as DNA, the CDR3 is TGCGCCAGCAGTGAGGCAGGGAAGGTTTCAGAGACCCAGTACTTC. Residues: CASSEAGKVSETQYF.

The CDR3 loop is CSVETSAETQYF. Here the CDR3 DNA reads TGCAGCGTTGAGACATCGGCGGAGACCCAGTACTTC. The chain is built from TRBV29-1 and TRBJ2-5; D uncertain. This CDR3 is built from 12 residues. V was clipped by 3 bases and J by 5 bases, with 10 bases between them. From germline, CDR1 is SQVTM and CDR2 ANQGSEA.

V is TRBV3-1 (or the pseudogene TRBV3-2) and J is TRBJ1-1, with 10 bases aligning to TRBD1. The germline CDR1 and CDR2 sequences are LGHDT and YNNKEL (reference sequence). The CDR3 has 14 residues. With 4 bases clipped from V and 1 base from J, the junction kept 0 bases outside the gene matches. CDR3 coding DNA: TGTGCCAGCAGCCGGACAGGGGGGAACACTGAAGCTTTCTTT. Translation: CASSRTGGNTEAFF.

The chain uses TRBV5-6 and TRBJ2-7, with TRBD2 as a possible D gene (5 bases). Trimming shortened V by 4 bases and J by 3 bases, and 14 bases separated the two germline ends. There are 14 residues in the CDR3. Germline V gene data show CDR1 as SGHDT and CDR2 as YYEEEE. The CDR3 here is CASSRTGSLYEQYF. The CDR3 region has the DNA TGTGCCAGCAGCCGGACTGGGAGTCTCTACGAGCAGTACTTC.

CDR3 protein: CASKQRVGQETQYF. CDR3 nucleotides: TGTGCCAGCAAACAGCGGGTGGGCCAAGAGACCCAGTACTTC. V usage is TRBV27 and J usage is TRBJ2-5; D might be TRBD2 (6 bases). Trimming stripped 7 bases from V and 1 base from J, with 13 bases between. The CDR3 consists of 14 residues. Germline V gene lookup returns CDR1 MNHEY and CDR2 SMNVEV (reference sequence).

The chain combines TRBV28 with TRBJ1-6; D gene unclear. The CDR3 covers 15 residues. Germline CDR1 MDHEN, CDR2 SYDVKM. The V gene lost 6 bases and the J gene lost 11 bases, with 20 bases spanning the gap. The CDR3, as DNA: TGTGCCAGCAGAATCCCGGACGGGATGGGGACACCCCTCCACTTT. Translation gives CASRIPDGMGTPLHF.

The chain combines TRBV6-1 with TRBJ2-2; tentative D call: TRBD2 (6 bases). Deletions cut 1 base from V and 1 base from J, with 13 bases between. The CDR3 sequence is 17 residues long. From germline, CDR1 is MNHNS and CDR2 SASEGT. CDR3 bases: TGTGCCAGCAGTGAAGGGTATGAGGGAGGGAACACCGGGGAGCTGTTTTTT. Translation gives CASSEGYEGGNTGELFF.

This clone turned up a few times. DNA of the CDR3: TGTGCCAGCAGCTTAGACAGCCTCTCTCACTATGGCTACACCTTC. Encoded protein: CASSLDSLSHYGYTF. The chain joins TRBV7-2 to TRBJ1-2; D gene unclear. Germline CDR1 is SGHTA and CDR2 is FQGNSA. Trimming cost V 1 base and J 3 bases, with 12 bases left between them. This CDR3 region has 15 residues.

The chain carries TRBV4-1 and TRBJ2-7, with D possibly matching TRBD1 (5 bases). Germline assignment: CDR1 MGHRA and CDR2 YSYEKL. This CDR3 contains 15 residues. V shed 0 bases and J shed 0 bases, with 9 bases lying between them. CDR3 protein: CASSQEPQGSYEQYV. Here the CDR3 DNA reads TGCGCCAGCAGCCAAGAGCCCCAGGGCTCCTACGAGCAGTACGTC.

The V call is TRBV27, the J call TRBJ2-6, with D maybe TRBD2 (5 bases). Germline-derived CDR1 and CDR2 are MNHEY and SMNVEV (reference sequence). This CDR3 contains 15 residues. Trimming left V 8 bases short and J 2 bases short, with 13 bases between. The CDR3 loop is CASRDLGPGANVLTF. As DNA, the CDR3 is TGTGCCAGCCGGGATTTGGGCCCTGGGGCCAACGTCCTGACTTTC. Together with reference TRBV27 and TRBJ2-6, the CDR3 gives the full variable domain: EAQVTQNPRYLITVTGKKLTVTCSQNMNHEYMSWYRQDPGLGLRQIYYSMNVEVTDKGDVPEGYKVSRKEKRNFPLILESPSPNQTSLYFCASRDLGPGANVLTFGAGSRLTVL.

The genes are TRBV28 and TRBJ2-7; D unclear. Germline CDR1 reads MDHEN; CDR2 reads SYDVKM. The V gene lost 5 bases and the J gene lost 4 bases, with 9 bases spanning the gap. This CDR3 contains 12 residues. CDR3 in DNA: TGTGCCAGCAGTGACCGGGTATACGAGCAGTACGTC. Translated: CASSDRVYEQYV.

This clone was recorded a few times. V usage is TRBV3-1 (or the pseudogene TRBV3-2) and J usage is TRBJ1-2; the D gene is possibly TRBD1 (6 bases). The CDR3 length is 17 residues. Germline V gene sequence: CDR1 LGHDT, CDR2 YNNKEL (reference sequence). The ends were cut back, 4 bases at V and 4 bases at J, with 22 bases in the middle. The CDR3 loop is CASSPSHTQGPGYGYTF. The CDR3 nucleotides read TGTGCCAGCAGCCCATCACACACACAGGGACCAGGCTATGGCTACACCTTC.